The T cell receptor beta chain described here comes from a study of cytomegalovirus exposure and HLA in healthy donors. This clone has only one observation. Its cognate antigen is unknown. A multiplex PCR was run with 60 Vbeta primers and 13 Jbeta primers. TCRdb keeps only in-frame clones here, not all; method: immunoSEQ multiplex PCR. The sample shows 100,000 to 150,000 clones, more than 80% of them seen only once. General study results and limits: Later findings reportedly placed an Asian-associated ancestry cluster below the roughly 700-donor mean for N-insertions. An analysis that was carried out later associated 15,000 to 20,000 TCR beta sequences with HLA alleles at 0.05 false discovery rate. For presence/absence analyses, sequencing depth was assumed to be roughly uniform across donors. In an earlier analysis, in some 600 donors, most V segments appeared productive either ~90% or ~30% of the time.

The ends lost 7 bases at V and 5 bases at J; junction bases unmatched: 8. The CDR3 consists of 15 residues. Germline V gene lookup returns CDR1 LGHNT and CDR2 FRNRAP. This TCR came from a man in his thirties or forties in good health and CMV-seropositive. Source material: PBMCs. The rearrangement links TRBV12-5 to TRBJ2-2; 9 nucleotides match TRBD1. CDR3 amino acids: CASVPGTGRTGELFF. Here the CDR3 DNA reads TGTGCTAGTGTCCCCGGGACAGGGCGGACCGGGGAGCTGTTTTTT. Full variable domain (remainder filled in from reference TRBV12-5 and TRBJ2-2): DARVTQTPRHKVTEMGQEVTMRCQPILGHNTVFWYRQTMMQGLELLAYFRNRAPLDDSGMPKDRFSAEMPDATLATLKIQPSEPRDSAVYFCASVPGTGRTGELFFGEGSRLTVL.